This T cell receptor (beta chain) was captured in a study of persistence of HIV-infected CD4 T cells. Germline V lookup: CDR1 GTSNPN, CDR2 SVGIG (reference sequence). Trimming cost V 3 bases and J 6 bases, with 12 bases left between them. This CDR3 comprises 13 residues. The stimulus was lysate of CMV-infected fibroblasts, approximately 9.6 ug/mL. Memory cells lacking CD40L and CD69 with high CD45RO were sorted. CD8+ T cells were removed from PBMCs prior to stimulation. Sequencing used immunoSEQ version 4 in survey mode. Only in-frame clones appear in the TCRdb table, and some are missing; sequencing was by immunoSEQ multiplex PCR. The table includes 25,000 to 35,000 clones, roughly 78% detected once. The study, taken as a whole, reports: Antigen-responding cells were enriched for degenerate expanded CDR3beta sequences.

In the case of this clone: Its antigen is currently unknown.

This specimen consisted of CD4+ T cells sorted from PBMCs after approximately 19-hour stimulation, obtained from a patient who received antiretroviral therapy. The sequence was collected from an adult woman with HIV who was CMV-seropositive. The chain combines TRBV30 with TRBJ1-5, with D unclear. The CDR3: CAWSPTRAQPQHF. The CDR3 bases are TGTGCCTGGAGCCCCACGAGGGCTCAGCCCCAGCATTTT.